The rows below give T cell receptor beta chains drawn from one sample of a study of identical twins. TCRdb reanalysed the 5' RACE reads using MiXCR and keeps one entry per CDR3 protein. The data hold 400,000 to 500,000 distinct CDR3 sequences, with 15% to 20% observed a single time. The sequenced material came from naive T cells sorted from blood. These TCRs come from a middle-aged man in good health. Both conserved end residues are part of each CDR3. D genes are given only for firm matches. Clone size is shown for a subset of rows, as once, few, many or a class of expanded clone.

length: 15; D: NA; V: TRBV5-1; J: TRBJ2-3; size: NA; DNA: TGCGCCAGCAGCTTGGGGTTAGTCGGCACAGATACGCAGTATTTT; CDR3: CASSLGLVGTDTQYF
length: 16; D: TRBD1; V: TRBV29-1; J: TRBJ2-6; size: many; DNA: TGCAGCGCCGAGGACAGGGAACAATCTGGGGCCAACGTCCTGACTTTC; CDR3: CSAEDREQSGANVLTF
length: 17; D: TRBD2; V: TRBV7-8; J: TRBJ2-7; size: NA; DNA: TGTGCCAGCAGCTTAGCGGTAGCGGGAGATAGATCCTACGAGCAGTACTTC; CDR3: CASSLAVAGDRSYEQYF
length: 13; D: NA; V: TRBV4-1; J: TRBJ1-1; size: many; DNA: TGCGCCAGCAGCCATCAGGGGAACACTGAAGCTTTCTTT; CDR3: CASSHQGNTEAFF
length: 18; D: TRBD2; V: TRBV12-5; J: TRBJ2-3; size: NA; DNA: TGTGCTAGTGGTTTGGGACTAGCGGGAAGCCCTAGCACAGATACGCAGTATTTT; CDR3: CASGLGLAGSPSTDTQYF
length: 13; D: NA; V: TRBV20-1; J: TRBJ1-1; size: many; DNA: TGCAGTGCCCCGGGACTGCGATTGACTGAAGCTTTCTTT; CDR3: CSAPGLRLTEAFF
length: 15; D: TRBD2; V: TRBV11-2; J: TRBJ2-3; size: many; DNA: TGTGCCAGCAGCTTGACTAGCGGGAACTCAGATACGCAGTATTTT; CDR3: CASSLTSGNSDTQYF
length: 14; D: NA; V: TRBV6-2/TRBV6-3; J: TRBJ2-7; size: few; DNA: TGTGCCAGCGCCCCAAGGAGGGGGATAGACGAGCAGTACTTC; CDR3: CASAPRRGIDEQYF
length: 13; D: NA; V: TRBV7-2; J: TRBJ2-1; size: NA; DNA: TGTGCCAGCAGCTCCCGAGTAAAAGCCGAGCAAGTCTTC; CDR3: CASSSRVKAEQVF
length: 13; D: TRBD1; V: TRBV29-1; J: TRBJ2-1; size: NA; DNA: TGCACCTATTCCGGGACAGGGTTAAATGAGCAGTTCTTC; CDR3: CTYSGTGLNEQFF
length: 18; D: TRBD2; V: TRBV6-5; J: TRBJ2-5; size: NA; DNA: TGTGCCAGCAGTTACGGGGGTAGCGGGAGGCCTCATCAAGAGACCCAGTACTTC; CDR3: CASSYGGSGRPHQETQYF
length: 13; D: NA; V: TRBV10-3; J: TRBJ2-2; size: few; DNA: TGTGCCACCAGGGGACCGAACACCGGGGAGCTGTTTTTT; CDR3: CATRGPNTGELFF
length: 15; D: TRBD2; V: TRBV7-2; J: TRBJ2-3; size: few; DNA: TGTGCCAGCAGCTTATTAGCGGGGGGGCAAGATACGCAGTATTTT; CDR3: CASSLLAGGQDTQYF
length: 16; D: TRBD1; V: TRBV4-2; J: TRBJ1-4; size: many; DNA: TGTGCCAGCAGCCGAGGACGGAGGCAGGGGGATGAAAAACTGTTTTTT; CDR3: CASSRGRRQGDEKLFF
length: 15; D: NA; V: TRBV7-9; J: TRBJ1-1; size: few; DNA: TGTGCCAGCAGCTCCTCCACGGGGGGTAGGGCTGAAGCTTTCTTT; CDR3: CASSSSTGGRAEAFF
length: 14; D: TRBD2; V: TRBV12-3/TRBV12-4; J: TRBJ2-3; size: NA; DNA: TGTGCCAGCAGTTTTCGGGGGGGGGCAGATACGCAGTATTTT; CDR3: CASSFRGGADTQYF
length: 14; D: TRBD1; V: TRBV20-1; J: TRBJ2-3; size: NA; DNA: TGCAGTGCCAAGGCCGGGACAGGCACAGATACGCAGTATTTT; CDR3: CSAKAGTGTDTQYF
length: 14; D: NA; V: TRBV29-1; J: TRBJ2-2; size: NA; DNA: TGCAGCGTCCGGCGGGACAGTCTCACCGGGGAGCTGTTTTTT; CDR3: CSVRRDSLTGELFF
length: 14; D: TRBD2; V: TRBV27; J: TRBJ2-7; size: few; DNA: TGTGCCAGCAAAAGGACTAGCGGGTCCTACGAGCAGTACTTC; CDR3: CASKRTSGSYEQYF
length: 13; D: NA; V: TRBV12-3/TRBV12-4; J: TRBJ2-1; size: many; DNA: TGTGCCAGCACAGAAAATGGGGTTGCTGAGCAGTTCTTC; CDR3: CASTENGVAEQFF
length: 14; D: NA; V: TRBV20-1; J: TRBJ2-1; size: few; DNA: TGCAGTGCTACCCTTGCCGGACAGTCCTATGAGCAGTTCTTC; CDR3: CSATLAGQSYEQFF
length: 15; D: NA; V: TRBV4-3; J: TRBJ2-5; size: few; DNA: TGCGCCAGCAGCCAAGATAGGGGCTTGAGAGAGACCCAGTACTTC; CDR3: CASSQDRGLRETQYF
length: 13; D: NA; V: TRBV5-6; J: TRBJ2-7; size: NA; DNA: TGTGCCAGCAGCTTGCGGAACTCCTACGAGCAGTACTTC; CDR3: CASSLRNSYEQYF
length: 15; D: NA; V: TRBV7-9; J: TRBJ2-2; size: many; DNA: TGTGCCAGCAGCTACCGCAGGGTGGACACCGGGGAGCTGTTTTTT; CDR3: CASSYRRVDTGELFF
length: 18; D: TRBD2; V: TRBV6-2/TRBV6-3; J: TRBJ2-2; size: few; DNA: TGTGCCAGCAGTTACATTTTCGTACTAGCGGCGGGCACCGGGGAGCTGTTTTTT; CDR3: CASSYIFVLAAGTGELFF
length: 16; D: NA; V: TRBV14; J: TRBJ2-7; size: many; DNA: TGTGCCAGCAGCCAATTGCTACAGACCGTAACCTACGAGCAGTACTTC; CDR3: CASSQLLQTVTYEQYF
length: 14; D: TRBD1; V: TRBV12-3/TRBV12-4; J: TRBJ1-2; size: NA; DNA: TGTGCCAGCACCAAGGGACAGGGGCCTTCTGGCTACACCTTC; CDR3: CASTKGQGPSGYTF
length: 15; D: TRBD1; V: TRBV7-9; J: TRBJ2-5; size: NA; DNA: TGTGCCAGCAGCCGTACAGGGGGTTTGAAAGAGACCCAGTACTTC; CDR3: CASSRTGGLKETQYF
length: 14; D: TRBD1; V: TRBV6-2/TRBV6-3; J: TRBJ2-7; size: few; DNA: TGTGCCAGCAGTTACCTTAACAGGGGTAACGAGCAGTACTTC; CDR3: CASSYLNRGNEQYF
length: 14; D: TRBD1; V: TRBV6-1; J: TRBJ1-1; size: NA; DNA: TGTGCCAGCAGAGGACAGGGTTCGGTCACTGAAGCTTTCTTT; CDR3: CASRGQGSVTEAFF
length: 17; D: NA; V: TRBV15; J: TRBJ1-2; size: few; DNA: TGTGCCACCAGCAGAGATCATCCTCCAGGGGCGAGCTATGGCTACACCTTC; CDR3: CATSRDHPPGASYGYTF
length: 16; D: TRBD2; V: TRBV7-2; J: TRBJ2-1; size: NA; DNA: TGTGCCAGCAGCTTAGCGCGCGGTAGCGGGAGGGCTGAGCAGTTCTTC; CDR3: CASSLARGSGRAEQFF
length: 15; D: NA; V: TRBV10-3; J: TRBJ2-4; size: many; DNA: TGTGCCAGCGGACTGGGGGGGGGCCGGGAAAACATTCAGTACTTC; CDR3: CASGLGGGRENIQYF
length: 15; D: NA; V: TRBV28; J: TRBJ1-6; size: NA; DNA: TGTGCCAGCAGTTTTTTGTGGGCCAGCAATTCACCCCTCCACTTT; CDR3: CASSFLWASNSPLHF
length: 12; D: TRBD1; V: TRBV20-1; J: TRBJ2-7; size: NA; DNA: TGCAGTGCAACGCGAACAGGGGGCGAGCAGTACTTC; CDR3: CSATRTGGEQYF
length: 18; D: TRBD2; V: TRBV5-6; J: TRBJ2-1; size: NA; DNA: TGTGCCAGCAGCTGGGGACTAGCGGGATTGGGAACCTACAATGAGCAGTTCTTC; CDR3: CASSWGLAGLGTYNEQFF
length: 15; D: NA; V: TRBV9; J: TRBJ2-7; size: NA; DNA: TGTGCCAGCAGCGTAGACGGATCGTCCTCCTACGAGCAGTACTTC; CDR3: CASSVDGSSSYEQYF
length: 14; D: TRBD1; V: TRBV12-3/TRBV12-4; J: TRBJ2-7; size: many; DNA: TGTGCCAGCAGTTTGGAAAGGGGGCACTACGAGCAGTACTTC; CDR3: CASSLERGHYEQYF
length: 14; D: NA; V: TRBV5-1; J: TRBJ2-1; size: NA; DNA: TGCGCCAGCAGCTTGGACCCGGGGGACAATGAGCAGTTCTTC; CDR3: CASSLDPGDNEQFF